This T cell receptor (beta chain) derives from a study of cytomegalovirus exposure and HLA in healthy donors (dated 2017 in TCRdb). With respect to the entire study: A later analysis indicated that the 95 to 150 validation repertoires were generated on the platform also employed for the approximately 700 repertoires of the first cohort. The aim of the study was to test whether cataloging public T cell receptors could identify signatures of past pathogen exposure. A separate validation cohort of 90 to 150 different subjects was used in addition to the roughly 700-subject first cohort. To predict cytomegalovirus infection status, the study brought together high-throughput TCR immunosequencing, statistical association of individual TCRs with disease status, and machine learning. What the work shows at the level of the full study, not this receptor alone: It was suggested by the authors that the approach could potentially be generalized to other disease states and immunological phenotypes. The validation cohort had no HLA typing available for a later analysis, so co-occurrence within that cohort was assessed over all 120 or so repertoires. Of the cluster scores, roughly 93% were above 0 in a later analysis, which found that TCRs clustered in the first cohort also tended to co-occur in the 90 to 150 validation repertoires. In both the original and validation cohorts, the classifier was reported to diagnose cytomegalovirus status with high specificity and sensitivity. While some public TCRs were present in many individuals, most TCR sequences turned up only very rarely across donors. A few of the identified cytomegalovirus-associated TCR beta chains were confirmed in vitro to be specific for cytomegalovirus antigens. The study listed 150 to 200 TCR beta chains as associated with cytomegalovirus.

The donors were included in the validation cohort of some 120 subjects, a group kept apart from the roughly 700-subject first cohort. This clone was recorded only once. The antigen this receptor binds is unknown. Per-base qualities were not stored, and no clone one base away is much larger. The CDR1 and CDR2 encoded by the germline V gene are SGDLS and YYNGEE. The CDR3 has 15 amino acids, counting the end cysteine and phenylalanine. The DNA shown is the 45-base CDR3, in frame from base 1. V was cut back by 4 bases and J by 1 base, leaving a gap of 12 bases between them. The library was generated by the immunoSEQ multiplex PCR assay. For the original study's pipeline: A statistical classification framework was developed to diagnose cytomegalovirus status using the catalog of TCR beta chain sequences. Here the immuneACCESS table is served through TCRdb, limited to in-frame sequences with V and J called. Missing clones are a known gap in these copies; in checked studies unresolved V genes cover under half, and the rest lacks a known reason. V, J and clone size are taken as reported in that table, and D and trimming were inferred from the DNA itself. The sample data list fewer than 350,000 clones, and roughly 90% of these were observed just once. Approximately 0.94% of the sample goes to the ten largest clones.

Sequencing used PBMCs. This chain joins TRBV9 to TRBJ2-1, with a weak D call of TRBD2 (7 bases match). The TCR sequence derives from a woman aged 18-35 years in good health and CMV-seronegative. The CDR3 protein is CASSPGRGSYNEQFF. The DNA sequence is TGTGCCAGCAGCCCGGGGAGGGGGTCCTACAATGAGCAGTTCTTC.